Given below is one T cell receptor beta chain in context. Its antigen is currently unknown. Researchers prepared the TCRbeta library using unique molecular identifiers, the study reports. TCRdb re-called the PCR reads with MiXCR, one entry per CDR3 protein. The sample carries hundreds of thousands of distinct CDR3 sequences, around 13% recorded once. The data originate from a study of T-cell reconstitution after alpha-beta-depleted transplantation in children. V shed 7 bases and J shed 0 bases, with 13 bases lying between them. The CDR3 runs to 15 residues. The germline gives CDR1 MDHEN, CDR2 SYDVKM. General study findings and limits: Diversity of TCRbeta at day 60 was high in some patients, arising from surviving recipient T cells and thymic progenitors.

This receptor was taken from a male patient aged 5 to 17 who had a stem cell transplant for acute myeloid leukemia, so the T cells may come from the graft donor. This rearrangement joins TRBV28 to TRBJ2-4, with D maybe TRBD1 (6 bases). Sequenced here: PBMCs, mostly from graft donor cells, sampled 360 days after TCRalphabeta/CD19-depleted stem cell transplant. The CDR3 loop is CASTIRGLAKNIQYF. The CDR3 DNA sequence: TGTGCCAGCACCATTAGGGGGTTAGCCAAAAACATTCAGTACTTC.